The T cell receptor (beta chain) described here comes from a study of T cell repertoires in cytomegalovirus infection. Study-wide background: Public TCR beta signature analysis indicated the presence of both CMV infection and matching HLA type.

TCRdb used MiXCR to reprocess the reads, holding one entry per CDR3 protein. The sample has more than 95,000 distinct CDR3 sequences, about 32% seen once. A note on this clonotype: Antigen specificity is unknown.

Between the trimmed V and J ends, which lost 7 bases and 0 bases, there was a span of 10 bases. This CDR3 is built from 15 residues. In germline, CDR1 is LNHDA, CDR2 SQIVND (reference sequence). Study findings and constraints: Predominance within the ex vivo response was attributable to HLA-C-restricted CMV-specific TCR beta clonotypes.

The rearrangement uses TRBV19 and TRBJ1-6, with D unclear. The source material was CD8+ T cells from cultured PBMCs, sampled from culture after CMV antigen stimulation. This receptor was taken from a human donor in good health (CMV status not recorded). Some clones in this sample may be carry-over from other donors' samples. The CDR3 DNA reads TGTGCCAGTAACCTTGGGAGCTCCTATAATTCACCCCTCCACTTT. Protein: CASNLGSSYNSPLHF.